This T cell receptor beta chain came from a study of response to subunit inactivated influenza vaccine listed by TCRdb under 2018. Regarding the study in general: The study used deep quantitative T cell receptor repertoire profiling to track responses to a trivalent subunit inactivated influenza vaccine.

Preparation of the library involved RT-PCR. The instrument given in TCRdb is Illumina HiSeq 2500. TCRdb reworked the public reads: Q25 trimming with fastp, MiXCR clone assembly, productive beta chains retained. Under each unique CDR3 protein, matching rows form one entry showing the most common genes and DNA. A total of 650,000 to 800,000 distinct CDR3 sequences appear in this sample, approximately 14% of them only once. The ten largest clones represent 6.5% to 8.5% of the sample. The germline V gene gives CDR1 as MDHEN and CDR2 as SYDVKM. Trimming at the junction amounts to 5 bases on V and 9 bases on J, and the germline ends lie 17 bases apart. There are 14 amino acids in the CDR3, from cysteine to phenylalanine inclusive. Only the CDR3 DNA stays, 42 bases, in frame from base 1. The full study reports these points: It was suggested by the authors that each seasonal influenza vaccination may recruit only a limited number of new T cells.

This clonotype was counted only a few times. Its target antigen remains unknown. No qualities accompany the bases; no much larger clone lies one base away. The chain employs TRBV28 and TRBJ2-1; the best D guess is TRBD1, with 6 bases matching. Sequencing was performed on PBMCs from blood, taken less than 15 days before vaccination. This TCR came from a man aged 50-60 years who received an inactivated influenza vaccine. Donor details come from another sample of the same person, matched by shared clones. The DNA sequence reads TGTGCCAGCAGTCCCTTATCCGGGACACTTGAGCAGTTCTTC. It translates to CASSPLSGTLEQFF. The full variable domain, completed from the reference TRBV28 and TRBJ2-1 proteins outside the CDR3, reads DVKVTQSSRYLVKRTGEKVFLECVQDMDHENMFWYRQDPGLGLRLIYFSYDVKMKEKGDIPEGYSVSREKKERFSLILESASTNQTSMYLCASSPLSGTLEQFFGPGTRLTVL.